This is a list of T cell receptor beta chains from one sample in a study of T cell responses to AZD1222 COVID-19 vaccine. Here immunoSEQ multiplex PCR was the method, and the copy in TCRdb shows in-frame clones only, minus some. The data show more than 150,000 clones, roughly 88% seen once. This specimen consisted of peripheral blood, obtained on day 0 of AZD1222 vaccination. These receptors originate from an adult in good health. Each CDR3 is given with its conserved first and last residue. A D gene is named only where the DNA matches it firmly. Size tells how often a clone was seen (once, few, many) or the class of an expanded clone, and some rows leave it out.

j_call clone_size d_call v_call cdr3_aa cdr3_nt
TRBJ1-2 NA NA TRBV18 CASSPAGDPYGYTF TGTGCCAGCTCACCCGCAGGGGACCCCTATGGCTACACCTTC
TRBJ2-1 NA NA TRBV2 CASLQGRSANEQFF TGTGCCAGCCTGCAAGGACGTTCGGCCAATGAGCAGTTCTTC
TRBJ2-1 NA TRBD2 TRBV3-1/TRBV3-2 CASSQDLGLAGFSYNEQFF TGTGCCAGCAGCCAAGATCTAGGGCTAGCGGGATTCTCCTACAATGAGCAGTTCTTC
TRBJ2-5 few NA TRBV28 CASSPMELQGNQETQYF TGTGCCAGCAGTCCAATGGAATTACAGGGTAATCAAGAGACCCAGTACTTC
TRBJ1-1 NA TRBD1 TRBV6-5 CASSFGTGGPSGEAFF TGTGCCAGCAGTTTCGGGACAGGGGGCCCTTCGGGGGAAGCTTTCTTT
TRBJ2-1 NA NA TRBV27 CASRASATYNEQFF TGTGCCAGCAGGGCTAGCGCCACGTACAATGAGCAGTTCTTC
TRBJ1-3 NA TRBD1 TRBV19 CASSVQRVTGTGRNTIYF TGTGCCAGTAGTGTCCAAAGGGTCACCGGGACAGGCAGAAACACCATATATTTT
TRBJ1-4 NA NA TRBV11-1 CASSLTTGNNEKLFF TGTGCCAGCAGCTTAACGACAGGAAATAATGAAAAACTGTTTTTT
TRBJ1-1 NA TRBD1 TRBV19 CASSTFPGGDAFF TGTGCCAGTAGTACGTTCCCAGGGGGCGATGCTTTCTTT
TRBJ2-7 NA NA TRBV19 CASSLRGPGGNYEQYF TGTGCCAGTAGCTTGCGGGGGCCAGGGGGTAACTACGAGCAGTACTTC
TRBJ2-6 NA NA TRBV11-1 CASSLRSSGANVLTF TGTGCCAGCAGCCTCAGGTCCTCTGGGGCCAACGTCCTGACTTTC
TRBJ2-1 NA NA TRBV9 CASSAQPGDNEQFF TGTGCCAGCAGCGCCCAACCTGGGGACAATGAGCAGTTCTTC
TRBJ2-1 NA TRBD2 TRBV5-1 CASSGTSGGSNEQFF TGCGCCAGCAGCGGGACTAGCGGGGGGTCCAATGAGCAGTTCTTC
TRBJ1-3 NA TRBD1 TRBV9 CASSPGQISGNTIYF TGTGCCAGCAGCCCGGGACAGATCTCTGGAAACACCATATATTTT
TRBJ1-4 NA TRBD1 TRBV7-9 CASSQEGQGREKLFF TGTGCCAGCAGCCAAGAGGGACAGGGACGAGAAAAACTGTTTTTT
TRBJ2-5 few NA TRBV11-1 CASRSTRKLQETQYF TGTGCCAGCAGGTCAACTCGGAAGCTGCAAGAGACCCAGTACTTC